The entry that follows covers one T cell receptor beta chain sequence. Antigen specificity is unknown. These data originate in a study of cytomegalovirus exposure and HLA in healthy donors. Whole-study results and caveats: The authors listed 150 or so TCR beta chains as cytomegalovirus-associated.

V lost 4 bases to trimming and J lost 8 bases; unmatched junction nucleotides: 7. The V gene's germline CDR1 is MNHEY and CDR2 SMNVEV (reference sequence). The CDR3 is 14 residues long. TCRdb's table, derived via immunoSEQ multiplex PCR, lists solely in-frame clones and lacks some. The repertoire holds tens of thousands of clones, with 94% as singletons. The chain uses TRBV27 and TRBJ2-1, with TRBD1 identical over 8 bases. The TCR was taken from a young man in good health and CMV-seropositive. Sample: PBMCs. As DNA, the CDR3 is TGTGCCAGCAGTTCACGAAACAGGGGGTATGAGCAGTTCTTC. It translates to CASSSRNRGYEQFF.